One and the same sample provided the 14 T cell receptor beta chains below, sequenced in a study of blood T cell repertoires in COVID-19. Here immunoSEQ multiplex PCR was the method, and the copy in TCRdb shows in-frame clones only, minus some. Among 210,000 or so clones listed, about four fifths were seen once. Sequencing was performed on PBMCs or T cells enriched from blood (not recorded which). All receptors derive from a man aged 60 to 69 who had recovered from COVID-19.

The chain has TRBV11-3 and TRBJ2-7, with a weak D call TRBD1 (6 bases). The CDR3 has 15 amino acids. V was trimmed by 8 bases and J by 0 bases, leaving 17 bases between them. Germline V CDR1 and CDR2: SGHNT, YENEEA. This CDR3 reads CASSPGARSSYEQYF. CDR3 coding DNA: TGTGCCAGCTCCCCAGGGGCCCGGAGCTCCTACGAGCAGTACTTC.

The chain uses TRBV9 and TRBJ2-7; no firm D call. Trimming took off 3 bases at V and 6 bases at J, with 10 bases between the two ends. CDR3 length equals 12 residues. CDR1 and CDR2 (germline): SGDLS, YYNGEE. CDR3 in amino acids: CASSAGGREQYF. CDR3 DNA sequence: TGTGCCAGCAGCGCCGGCGGCCGCGAGCAGTACTTC. Variable domain in full (rest from reference TRBV9 and TRBJ2-7): DSGVTQTPKHLITATGQRVTLRCSPRSGDLSVYWYQQSLDQGLQFLIQYYNGEERAKGNILERFSAQQFPDLHSELNLSSLELGDSALYFCASSAGGREQYFGPGTRLTVT.

The rearrangement uses TRBV24-1 and TRBJ2-2; tentatively, D is TRBD1 (7 bases). This CDR3 is built from 15 residues. Deletions cut 4 bases from V and 6 bases from J, with 14 bases between. The germline V gene encodes CDR1 KGHDR and CDR2 SFDVKD. In DNA, the CDR3 is TGTGCCACCAGTGACCAGGGGGGAGGCCCCGGGGAGCTGTTTTTT. Amino acid sequence: CATSDQGGGPGELFF.

In its sample, this clone was seen once. The chain uses TRBV7-9 and TRBJ2-3; the match to TRBD2 covers 8 bases. The CDR3 has 18 residues. CDR1 and CDR2 from the germline V gene are SEHNR and FQNEAQ (reference sequence). Trimming took 6 bases from V and 6 from J; bases not matched to a gene: 20. The CDR3 DNA follows: TGTGCCAGCAGAAGTGGATCTCTAGCGGGTCCCTCCAGGGATACGCAGTATTTT. This gives the protein CASRSGSLAGPSRDTQYF.

V usage is TRBV7-2 and J usage is TRBJ1-2, with 7 bases matching TRBD1. The germline CDR1 and CDR2 sequences are SGHTA and FQGNSA. V shed 2 bases and J 8 bases; nucleotides not matched to a gene: 5. The CDR3 extends over 13 amino acids. The DNA for the CDR3 is TGTGCCAGCAGCTTAACAGGGGACGGAGGCTACACCTTC. Its translation is CASSLTGDGGYTF.

The V and J genes are TRBV19 and TRBJ2-5; 11 positions agree with TRBD2. Germline trimming cut 3 bases from V and 3 bases from J; bases unmatched to any gene: 6. The CDR3 is made up of 16 amino acids. Germline loops: CDR1 LNHDA, CDR2 SQIVND (reference sequence). This CDR3 reads CASSIGQLAGEETQYF. DNA of the CDR3: TGTGCCAGTAGTATCGGGCAACTAGCGGGAGAAGAGACCCAGTACTTC.

The V and J genes are TRBV6-5 and TRBJ2-1, with 8 bases lining up with TRBD1. Losses at the gene ends were 6 bases for V and 5 bases for J; bases not matched to a gene: 3. The germline V gene encodes CDR1 MNHEY and CDR2 SVGAGI. This CDR3 is built from 13 residues. CDR3 bases: TGTGCCAGCAGCATGGACAGGGACAATGAGCAGTTCTTC. Amino acids: CASSMDRDNEQFF.

This clone was counted a single time. The chain joins TRBV24-1 to TRBJ2-1, with TRBD1 matching 10 bases. The CDR3 extends over 16 amino acids. V gave up 0 bases and J gave up 4 bases; unmatched junction bases: 2. CDR1 and CDR2 from the germline V gene are KGHDR and SFDVKD. CDR3 region: CATSDLRQGAYNEQFF. DNA for the CDR3: TGTGCCACCAGTGATTTGAGACAGGGGGCTTACAATGAGCAGTTCTTC.

The V and J genes are TRBV5-1 and TRBJ1-4; no definite D call. The CDR3 loop spans 15 amino acids. The V end lost 2 bases, the J end lost 0 bases, and 8 bases lay between the germline ends. Germline assignment: CDR1 SGHRS and CDR2 YFSETQ. The CDR3 spells CASSLPGSTNEKLFF. The CDR3 DNA reads TGCGCCAGCAGCTTACCGGGATCAACTAATGAAAAACTGTTTTTT.

The rearrangement uses TRBV5-5 and TRBJ2-5, with D possibly TRBD2 on 5 matching bases. CDR3 length: 17 amino acids. Germline assignment: CDR1 SGHKS and CDR2 YYEKEE (reference sequence). Trimming cost V 4 bases and J 1 base, with 20 bases left between them. The CDR3 protein is CASSIARTGLLQETQYF. In DNA, the CDR3 is TGTGCCAGCAGCATCGCCCGGACTGGGCTACTCCAAGAGACCCAGTACTTC.

The rearrangement joins TRBV7-9 to TRBJ2-2, with no clear D. Germline values: CDR1 SEHNR, CDR2 FQNEAQ (reference sequence). This CDR3 is 13 amino acids long. The germline V and J ends were trimmed by 3 bases and 2 bases, with 4 bases remaining between them. CDR3 nucleotide sequence: TGTGCCAGCAGCTTCGTTAACACCGGGGAGCTGTTTTTT. This gives the protein CASSFVNTGELFF.

The V gene is TRBV30, the J gene TRBJ1-3; D might be TRBD1 (5 bases). V dropped 0 bases and J dropped 3 bases, with 9 bases sitting between them. The germline CDR1 and CDR2 sequences are GTSNPN and SVGIG (reference sequence). The CDR3 is 14 residues long. CDR3 DNA sequence: TGTGCCTGGAGTGTAGGGGTATTTGGAAACACCATATATTTT. Translating gives CAWSVGVFGNTIYF.

The chain joins TRBV11-2 to TRBJ1-6; TRBD1 matches at 10 bases. This CDR3 spans 15 amino acids. Unmatched junction bases numbered 6, after V lost 4 bases and J lost 9 bases. Germline-derived CDR1 and CDR2 are SGHAT and FQNNGV. This CDR3 reads CASSSSGQGISPLHF. CDR3 DNA sequence: TGTGCCAGCAGCTCATCGGGACAGGGGATTTCACCCCTCCACTTT.

This chain uses TRBV3-1 (or the pseudogene TRBV3-2) with TRBJ1-2, with D perhaps matching TRBD1 (6 bases). V shed 1 base and J shed 7 bases, with 13 bases lying between them. Germline V gives CDR1 LGHDT, CDR2 YNNKEL (reference sequence). The CDR3 contains 14 residues. In DNA, the CDR3 is TGTGCCAGCAGCCAAGCGGGGGGCGCCCGTGGCTACACCTTC. Residues: CASSQAGGARGYTF.